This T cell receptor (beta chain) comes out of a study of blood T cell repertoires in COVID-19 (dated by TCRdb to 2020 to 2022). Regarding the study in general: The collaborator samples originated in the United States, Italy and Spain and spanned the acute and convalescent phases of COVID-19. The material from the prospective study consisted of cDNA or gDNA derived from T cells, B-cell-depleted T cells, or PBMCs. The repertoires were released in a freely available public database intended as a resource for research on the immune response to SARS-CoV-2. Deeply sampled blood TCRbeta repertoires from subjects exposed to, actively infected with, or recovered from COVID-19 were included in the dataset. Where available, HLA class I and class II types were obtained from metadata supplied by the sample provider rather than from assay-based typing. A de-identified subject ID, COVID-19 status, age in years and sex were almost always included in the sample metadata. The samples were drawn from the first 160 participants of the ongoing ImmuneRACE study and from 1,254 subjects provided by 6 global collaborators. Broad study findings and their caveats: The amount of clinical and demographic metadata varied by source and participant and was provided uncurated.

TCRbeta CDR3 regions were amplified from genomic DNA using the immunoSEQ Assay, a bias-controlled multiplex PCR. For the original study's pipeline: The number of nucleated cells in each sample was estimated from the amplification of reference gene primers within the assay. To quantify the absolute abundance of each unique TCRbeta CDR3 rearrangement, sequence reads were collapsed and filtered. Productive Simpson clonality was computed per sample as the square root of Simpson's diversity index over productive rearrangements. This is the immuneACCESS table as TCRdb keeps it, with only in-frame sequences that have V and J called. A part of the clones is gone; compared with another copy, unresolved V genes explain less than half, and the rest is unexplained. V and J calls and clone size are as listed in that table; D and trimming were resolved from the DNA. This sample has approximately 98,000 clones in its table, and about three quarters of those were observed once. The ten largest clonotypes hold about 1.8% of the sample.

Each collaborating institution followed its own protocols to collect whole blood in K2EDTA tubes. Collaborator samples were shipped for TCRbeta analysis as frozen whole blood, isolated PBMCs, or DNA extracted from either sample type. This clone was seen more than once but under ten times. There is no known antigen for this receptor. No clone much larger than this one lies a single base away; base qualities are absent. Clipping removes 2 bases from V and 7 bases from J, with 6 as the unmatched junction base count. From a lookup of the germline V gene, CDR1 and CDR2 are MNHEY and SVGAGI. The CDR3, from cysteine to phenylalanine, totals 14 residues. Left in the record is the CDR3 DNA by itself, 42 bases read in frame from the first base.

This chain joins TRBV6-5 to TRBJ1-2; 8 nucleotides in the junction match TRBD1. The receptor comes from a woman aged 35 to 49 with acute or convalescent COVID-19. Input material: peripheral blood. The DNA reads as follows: TGTGCCAGCAGTTACACAGACAGGGGTGGTGGCTACACCTTC. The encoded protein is CASSYTDRGGGYTF.